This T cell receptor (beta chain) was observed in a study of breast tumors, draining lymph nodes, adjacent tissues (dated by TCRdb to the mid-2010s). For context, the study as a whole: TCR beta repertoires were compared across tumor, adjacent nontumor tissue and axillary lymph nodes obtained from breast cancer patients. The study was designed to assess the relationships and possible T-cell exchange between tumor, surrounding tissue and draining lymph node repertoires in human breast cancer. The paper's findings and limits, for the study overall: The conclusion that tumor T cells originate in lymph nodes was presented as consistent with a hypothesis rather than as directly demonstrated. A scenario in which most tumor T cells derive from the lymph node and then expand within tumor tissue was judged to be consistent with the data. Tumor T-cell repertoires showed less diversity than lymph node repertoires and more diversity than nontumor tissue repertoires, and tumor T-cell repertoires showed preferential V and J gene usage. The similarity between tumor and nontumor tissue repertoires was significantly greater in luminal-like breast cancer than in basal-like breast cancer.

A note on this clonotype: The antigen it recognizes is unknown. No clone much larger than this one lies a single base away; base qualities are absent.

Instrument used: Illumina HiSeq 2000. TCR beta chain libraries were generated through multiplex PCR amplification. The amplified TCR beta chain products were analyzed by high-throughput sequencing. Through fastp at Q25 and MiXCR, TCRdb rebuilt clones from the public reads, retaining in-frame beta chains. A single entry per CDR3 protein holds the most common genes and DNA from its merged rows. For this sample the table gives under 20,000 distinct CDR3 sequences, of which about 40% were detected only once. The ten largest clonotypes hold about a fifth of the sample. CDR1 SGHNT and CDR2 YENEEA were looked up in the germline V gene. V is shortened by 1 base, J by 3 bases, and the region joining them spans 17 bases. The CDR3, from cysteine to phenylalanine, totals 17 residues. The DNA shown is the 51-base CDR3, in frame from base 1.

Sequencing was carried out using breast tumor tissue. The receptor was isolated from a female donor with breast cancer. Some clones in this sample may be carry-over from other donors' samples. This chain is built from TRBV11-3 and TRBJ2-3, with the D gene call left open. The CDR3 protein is CASSLGFRAVYTDTQYF. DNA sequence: TGTGCCAGCAGCTTAGGTTTTCGCGCGGTCTATACAGATACGCAGTATTTT.